The 15 T cell receptor beta chains in this list originate from one sample, sequenced in a study of human T cells and chemical hapten exposure. Time point meaning: patch test 2, 6 weeks after DPC sensitization. Treatment specified: therapeutic diphenylcyclopropenone sensitization with weekly scalp DPC. One entry per CDR3 protein results from TCRdb running MiXCR on the RACE reads. The sample shows about 82,000 distinct CDR3 sequences, more than 6.5% of them seen only once. Material: whole blood, obtained in connection with sensitization to the hapten diphenylcyclopropenone (DPC). The receptors originated from a woman in her twenties or thirties with alopecia areata. Some clones in this sample may be carry-over from other donors' samples.

This clonotype was seen many times. V gene TRBV12-3 or TRBV12-4 combines with J gene TRBJ2-3; 14 nucleotides agree with TRBD2. The CDR3 sequence is 19 residues long. With V trimmed by 5 bases and J by 2 bases, 12 bases remained unmatched. The CDR3 nucleotides read TGTGCCAGCAGTAGCGCCCCGGGACTAGCGGGAGTCCTCACAGATACGCAGTATTTT. It is translated as CASSSAPGLAGVLTDTQYF.

This clonotype was counted only a few times. The CDR3 spells CASSLAVLYEQYF. In DNA form, the CDR3 reads TGTGCCAGCAGTTTGGCGGTCCTTTACGAGCAGTACTTC. The chain joins TRBV28 to TRBJ2-7; D gene uncertain. V was clipped by 3 bases and J by 4 bases, with 10 bases between them. Germline CDR1 MDHEN, CDR2 SYDVKM. This CDR3 is 13 amino acids long.

This clonotype appeared many times. The rearrangement uses TRBV5-1 and TRBJ2-7; 7 bases are a match to TRBD1. The germline V gene has CDR1 SGHRS and CDR2 YFSETQ. This CDR3 contains 14 residues. Trimming cost V 2 bases and J 3 bases; bases outside gene matches: 5. The CDR3 DNA is TGCGCCAGCAGCTTAGAGGGGGCCTACTACGAGCAGTACTTC. It encodes CASSLEGAYYEQYF.

At least ten counts were recorded for this clonotype. The genes are TRBV20-1 and TRBJ1-2; perhaps TRBD1 as D (5 bases). This CDR3 has 11 residues. Germline CDR1 reads DFQATT; CDR2 reads SNEGSKA (reference sequence). The CDR3 reads CSGQGVYGYTF. DNA of the CDR3: TGCAGCGGGCAGGGAGTTTATGGCTACACCTTC.

There are a few counts of this clonotype. V is TRBV12-3 or TRBV12-4 and J is TRBJ2-3, with 8 bases matching TRBD2. Trimming took 5 bases from V and 0 from J; bases not matched to a gene: 4. CDR3 size: 15 residues. CDR3 sequence: CASSGLAASTDTQYF. The CDR3, as DNA: TGTGCCAGCAGTGGACTAGCTGCGAGCACAGATACGCAGTATTTT.

This clonotype appeared a few times. This sequence joins TRBV6-5 and TRBJ2-3; 15 positions match TRBD2. The CDR3 totals 15 residues. V was pared by 4 bases and J by 6 bases, with 2 bases of the junction left unmatched. Germline V gene lookup returns CDR1 MNHEY and CDR2 SVGAGI. The CDR3 DNA follows: TGTGCCAGCAGTTCTGGGACTAGCGGGGGGGATACGCAGTATTTT. Translation gives CASSSGTSGGDTQYF.

This clonotype occurred many times. V gene TRBV6-1 combines with J gene TRBJ1-5; possible D gene TRBD1, 5 bases. V dropped 6 bases and J dropped 7 bases, with 19 bases sitting between them. This CDR3 has 15 amino acids. CDR1 is MNHNS and CDR2 is SASEGT in the germline V gene. This CDR3 is CASRSLDGRGQPQHF. In DNA, the CDR3 is TGTGCCAGCAGATCTCTGGACGGGAGGGGACAGCCCCAGCATTTT.

The gene calls are TRBV12-3 or TRBV12-4 and TRBJ1-2; 9 nucleotides match TRBD1. CDR3 length equals 16 residues. Trimming took 5 bases from V and 2 from J; bases not matched to a gene: 9. The CDR3 loop reads CASSPGRDRVNYGYTF. CDR3 bases: TGTGCCAGCAGTCCCGGCCGGGACAGGGTGAACTATGGCTACACCTTC.

This chain links TRBV2 with TRBJ1-1; possible D gene TRBD1, 5 bases. CDR1 and CDR2 from the germline V gene are SNHLY and FYNNEI. CDR3 length: 13 amino acids. V dropped 2 bases and J dropped 4 bases, with 8 bases sitting between them. The CDR3 DNA sequence: TGTGCCAGCAGTGAAAACAGGCTCACTGAAGCTTTCTTT. Its protein product is CASSENRLTEAFF.

In this sample, this clonotype turned up many times. The rearrangement links TRBV2 to TRBJ1-2; D not resolved. CDR3 length: 14 residues. Germline V gene sequence: CDR1 SNHLY, CDR2 FYNNEI. Trimming removed 3 bases from V and 4 bases from J, with 12 bases in between. This chain's CDR3 is CASSDWTRAYGYTF. In nucleotides, the CDR3 is TGTGCCAGCAGTGACTGGACCCGAGCCTATGGCTACACCTTC.

This clonotype was seen ten or more times. The chain links TRBV24-1 to TRBJ2-3; D is undetermined. V was pared by 9 bases and J by 3 bases, with 12 bases between. CDR3 size: 13 residues. CDR1 is KGHDR and CDR2 is SFDVKD in the germline V gene. DNA for the CDR3: TGTGCCACCCAAAGGGATAGAACAGATACGCAGTATTTT. This gives the protein CATQRDRTDTQYF.

The table lists this clonotype with many counts. The chain joins TRBV30 to TRBJ2-4, with TRBD2 identical over 11 bases. V dropped 3 bases and J dropped 1; count of bases not matched to a gene: 2. The CDR3 extends over 15 amino acids. Germline CDR1 and CDR2: GTSNPN and SVGIG (reference sequence). The CDR3 here is CAWRLAGAAKNIQYF. The CDR3 nucleotides are TGTGCCTGGAGACTAGCGGGGGCCGCCAAAAACATTCAGTACTTC.

In the case of this clonotype: This may come from a read error, since a much larger clone is one base off. The chain recombines TRBV20-1 with TRBJ2-1; TRBD2 aligns across 8 bases. The J segment lost 12 bases and the V segment lost 6 bases, leaving 16 bases of the junction unmatched. Germline V gives CDR1 DFQATT, CDR2 SNEGSKA (reference sequence). This CDR3 comprises 14 residues. CDR3 nucleotides: TGCAGTGCAAAGGGGGATCTCGGGGGGGATGGGCAGTTCTTC. It codes for CSAKGDLGGDGQFF.

This clonotype was seen many times. The J gene is TRBJ2-1, the V gene TRBV3-1; a possible D gene is TRBD1 (6 bases). V shed 0 bases and J shed 14 bases, with 11 bases lying between them. Germline lookup yields CDR1 LGHDT and CDR2 YNNKEL (reference sequence). The CDR3 loop spans 12 amino acids. In DNA form, the CDR3 reads TGTGCCAGCAGCCAAGACAGGGGTTCTGAGTTCTTC. It encodes CASSQDRGSEFF.

This clonotype was recorded many times. The chain employs TRBV5-6 and TRBJ2-3; a weak D match, TRBD1 (6 bases). Germline V gene lookup returns CDR1 SGHDT and CDR2 YYEEEE. The V end was cut by 6 bases, the J end by 5 bases, with 25 bases between. CDR3 length: 17 residues. CDR3 bases: TGTGCCAGCACAATGATGACGATCGGACAGTGGCAAGATACGCAGTATTTT. It specifies CASTMMTIGQWQDTQYF.